A single sample is the source of the 15 T cell receptor beta chains below, sequenced in a study of T cells in Graves' hyperthyroidism and ophthalmopathy. Using RNA transcripts as the source, TCR beta CDR3 regions were amplified. The primer set for the first-round RT-PCR of the TCR CDR3 was HTBI. TCRdb called the multiplex PCR reads again in MiXCR, with one record for every CDR3 protein. Here the sample spans 390,000 or so distinct CDR3 sequences, roughly 15% being singletons. The sequenced material came from blood. The receptors here all came from a man aged 18 to 29 with Graves' ophthalmopathy.

The J gene is TRBJ1-6, the V gene TRBV5-5, with TRBD1 as a possible D gene (5 bases). CDR3 length equals 14 residues. Germline-derived CDR1 and CDR2 are SGHKS and YYEKEE (reference sequence). Trimming pared 2 bases from V and 9 bases from J, leaving 12 bases between. CDR3 in DNA: TGTGCCAGCAGCTTAGAGTATGGGGGTTCACCCCTCCACTTT. Residues: CASSLEYGGSPLHF.

The chain couples TRBV24-1 to TRBJ2-1; 7 nucleotides agree with TRBD2. The CDR3 is 15 residues long. Germline-derived CDR1 and CDR2 are KGHDR and SFDVKD. V gave up 5 bases and J gave up 0 bases; unmatched junction bases: 3. The CDR3 sequence is CATSAWTSSYNEQFF. As DNA, the CDR3 is TGTGCCACCAGTGCCTGGACTAGCTCCTACAATGAGCAGTTCTTC.

This clonotype was observed a few times. This chain connects TRBV10-3 to TRBJ2-7; 16 positions agree with TRBD2. Unmatched junction bases numbered 10, after V lost 4 bases and J lost 7 bases. There are 17 residues in the CDR3. Germline CDR1 and CDR2: ENHRY and SYGVKD. The CDR3 protein is CAISARGLAGGIGEQYF. DNA of the CDR3: TGTGCCATCAGTGCTCGGGGACTAGCGGGGGGGATCGGGGAGCAGTACTTC.

This clonotype was detected ten times or more. V gene TRBV30 combines with J gene TRBJ1-6; 10 bases align to TRBD1. Germline V gives CDR1 GTSNPN, CDR2 SVGIG (reference sequence). The trim removed 3 bases at V and 7 bases at J, leaving 6 bases unmatched. The CDR3 totals 15 residues. The CDR3 spells CAWRDWTGGNSPLHF. CDR3 coding DNA: TGTGCCTGGAGGGACTGGACAGGGGGGAATTCACCCCTCCACTTT.

This clonotype has ten or more counts. The chain carries TRBV6-5 and TRBJ2-3; D perhaps matches TRBD2 (5 bases). Germline assignment: CDR1 MNHEY and CDR2 SVGAGI. The CDR3 runs to 14 residues. V was pared by 2 bases and J by 2 bases, with 8 bases between. The CDR3: CASSYGGVTDTQYF. In nucleotides, the CDR3 is TGTGCCAGCAGTTACGGAGGTGTCACAGATACGCAGTATTTT.

There are a few counts of this clonotype. The chain links TRBV11-2 to TRBJ2-5; 9 nucleotides agree with TRBD2. From germline, CDR1 is SGHAT and CDR2 FQNNGV. V lost 5 bases and J lost 5; bases outside the gene matches: 9. CDR3 length equals 15 residues. The chain's CDR3 is CASSRRTSEGETQYF. In DNA, the CDR3 is TGTGCCAGCAGCCGTAGGACTAGCGAAGGGGAGACCCAGTACTTC.

J is TRBJ2-3 and V is TRBV7-9, with 9 bases that match TRBD2. J gave up 6 bases and V 5 bases, and 9 bases lay outside the gene matches. The CDR3 is made up of 15 amino acids. Per the germline V gene, CDR1 is SEHNR and CDR2 is FQNEAQ (reference sequence). The CDR3 spells CASSRQLAGTDTQYF. The CDR3 DNA is TGTGCCAGCAGCCGTCAGCTAGCGGGAACCGATACGCAGTATTTT. Looking up the rest from reference TRBV7-9 and TRBJ2-3 gives the full variable domain: DTGVSQNPRHKITKRGQNVTFRCDPISEHNRLYWYRQTLGQGPEFLTYFQNEAQLEKSRLLSDRFSAERPKGSFSTLEIQRTEQGDSAMYLCASSRQLAGTDTQYFGPGTRLTVL.

This clonotype came up a few times. The chain carries TRBV3-1 and TRBJ2-3; D not certain. The V and J ends lost 10 bases and 4 bases respectively, with 15 bases between them. The length of the CDR3 is 13 residues. Germline V gives CDR1 LGHDT, CDR2 YNNKEL (reference sequence). The CDR3 loop reads CAILLRPADTQYF. CDR3 nucleotides: TGTGCCATCCTACTACGGCCGGCAGATACGCAGTATTTT.

The sample holds many counts of this clonotype. The chain joins TRBV19 to TRBJ2-3, with D perhaps TRBD1 or TRBD2 (6 bases each). This CDR3 has 16 residues. Trimming removed 5 bases from V and 0 bases from J, with 15 bases in between. The germline V gene has CDR1 LNHDA and CDR2 SQIVND (reference sequence). CDR3 region: CASSSRTGASTDTQYF. DNA for the CDR3: TGTGCCAGTAGTTCCCGGACGGGGGCCAGCACAGATACGCAGTATTTT.

This clonotype was counted many times. The V gene is TRBV2, the J gene TRBJ1-1; TRBD1 agrees at 8 bases. The trim removed 5 bases at V and 5 bases at J, leaving 1 base unmatched. CDR3 length: 12 amino acids. Germline V gives CDR1 SNHLY, CDR2 FYNNEI. The CDR3 sequence: CASSTGGTEAFF. In nucleotides, the CDR3 is TGTGCCAGCAGTACAGGGGGAACTGAAGCTTTCTTT. Complete variable domain (other parts from reference TRBV2 and TRBJ1-1): EPEVTQTPSHQVTQMGQEVILRCVPISNHLYFYWYRQILGQKVEFLVSFYNNEISEKSEIFDDQFSVERPDGSNFTLKIRSTKLEDSAMYFCASSTGGTEAFFGQGTRLTVV.

At least ten counts were recorded for this clonotype. The chain carries TRBV11-1 and TRBJ1-1; D not resolved. Germline V lookup: CDR1 SGHAT, CDR2 FQDESV (reference sequence). V shed 7 bases and J shed 3 bases, with 6 bases lying between them. The CDR3 contains 11 residues. CDR3 protein: CASTTYTEAFF. The CDR3 region has the DNA TGTGCCAGCACTACCTACACTGAAGCTTTCTTT. Variable domain in full (rest from reference TRBV11-1 and TRBJ1-1): EAEVAQSPRYKITEKSQAVAFWCDPISGHATLYWYRQILGQGPELLVQFQDESVVDDSQLPKDRFSAERLKGVDSTLKIQPAELGDSAMYLCASTTYTEAFFGQGTRLTVV.

There are many counts of this clonotype. V is TRBV19 and J is TRBJ2-7; D perhaps matches TRBD1 (6 bases). V was shortened by 7 bases and J by 2 bases, with 12 bases between the two germline ends. Germline CDR1 LNHDA, CDR2 SQIVND (reference sequence). The CDR3 totals 13 residues. This CDR3 is CASMDSNAYEQYF. CDR3 nucleotides: TGTGCCAGTATGGACAGTAATGCCTACGAGCAGTACTTC.

This clonotype was seen at least ten times. The V and J genes are TRBV3-1 and TRBJ2-7; D is tentatively TRBD1 or TRBD2 (5 bases each). Germline values: CDR1 LGHDT, CDR2 YNNKEL (reference sequence). The CDR3 sequence is 14 residues long. V was clipped by 3 bases and J by 2 bases, with 11 bases between them. The CDR3 spells CASSHGTATYEQYF. Here the CDR3 DNA reads TGTGCCAGCAGCCACGGGACGGCTACCTACGAGCAGTACTTC.

This clonotype has a handful of counts. The rearrangement uses TRBV30 and TRBJ1-3, with no clear D. This CDR3 has 13 residues. Trimming took off 1 base at V and 15 bases at J, with 19 bases between the two ends. Germline V gives CDR1 GTSNPN, CDR2 SVGIG (reference sequence). CDR3 in amino acids: CAWSGVSTAVAYF. CDR3 coding DNA: TGTGCCTGGAGTGGGGTATCTACCGCCGTTGCATATTTT.

This clonotype was detected ten times or more. This sequence joins TRBV20-1 and TRBJ2-3; D uncertain. V was pared by 5 bases and J by 6 bases, with 9 bases between. The CDR3 runs to 11 residues. Per the germline V gene, CDR1 is DFQATT and CDR2 is SNEGSKA (reference sequence). In DNA, the CDR3 is TGCAGTGCTCCGGCCGGGGATACGCAGTATTTT. Its protein product is CSAPAGDTQYF.